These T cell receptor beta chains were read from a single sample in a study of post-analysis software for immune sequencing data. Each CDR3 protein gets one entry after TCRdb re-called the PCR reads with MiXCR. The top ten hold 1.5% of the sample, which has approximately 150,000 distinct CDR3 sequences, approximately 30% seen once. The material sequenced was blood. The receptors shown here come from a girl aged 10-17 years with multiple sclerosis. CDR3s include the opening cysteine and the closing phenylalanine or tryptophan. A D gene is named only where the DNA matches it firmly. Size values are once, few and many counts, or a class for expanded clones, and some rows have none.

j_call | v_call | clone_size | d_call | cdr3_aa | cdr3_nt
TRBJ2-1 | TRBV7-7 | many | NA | CASSLLGGSNEQFF | TGTGCCAGCAGCTTATTAGGAGGATCCAATGAGCAGTTCTTC
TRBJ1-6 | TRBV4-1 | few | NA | CASSRPSGLGERSYNSPLHF | TGCGCCAGCAGCCGACCCTCGGGGTTGGGTGAGAGGTCCTATAATTCACCCCTCCACTTT
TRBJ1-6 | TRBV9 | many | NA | CASSVALGRGDSPLHF | TGTGCCAGCAGCGTAGCTCTGGGTCGGGGAGATTCACCCCTCCACTTT
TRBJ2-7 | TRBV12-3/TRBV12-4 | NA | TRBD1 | CASSIGQGTYEQYF | TGTGCCAGCAGTATAGGACAGGGTACCTACGAGCAGTACTTC
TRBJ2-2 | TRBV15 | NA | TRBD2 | CATRGLAGVDTGELFF | TGTGCCACCAGGGGGCTAGCGGGAGTGGACACCGGGGAGCTGTTTTTT
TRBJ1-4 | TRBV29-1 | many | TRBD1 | CSASGTGGEKLFF | TGCAGCGCATCCGGGACAGGGGGTGAAAAACTGTTTTTT
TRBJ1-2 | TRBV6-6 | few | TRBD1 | CASSYGTDRVRSYGYTF | TGTGCCAGCAGTTACGGGACCGACAGGGTCAGGAGCTATGGCTACACCTTC
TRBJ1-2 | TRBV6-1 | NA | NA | CASREGLQWGGYTF | TGTGCCAGCAGGGAAGGGCTACAGTGGGGCGGCTACACCTTC
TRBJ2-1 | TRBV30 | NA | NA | CAWKGEYEQFF | TGTGCCTGGAAGGGGGAATATGAGCAGTTCTTC
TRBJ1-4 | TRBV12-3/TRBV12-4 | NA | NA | CASSTVNEKLFF | TGTGCCAGCAGTACGGTTAATGAAAAACTGTTTTTT
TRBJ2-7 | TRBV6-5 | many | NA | CASSWPGAPTYEQYF | TGTGCCAGCAGTTGGCCGGGGGCCCCAACCTACGAGCAGTACTTC
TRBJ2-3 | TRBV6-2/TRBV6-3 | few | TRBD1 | CASSPGTGVDTQYF | TGTGCCAGCAGTCCCGGGACAGGGGTGGATACGCAGTATTTT
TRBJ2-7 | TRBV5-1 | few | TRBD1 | CASSRAGQGFLPPSSYEQYF | TGCGCCAGCAGTAGGGCGGGACAGGGGTTTTTACCTCCTAGCTCCTACGAGCAGTACTTC
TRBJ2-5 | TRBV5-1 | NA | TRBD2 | CASSLGSSSGQETQYF | TGCGCCAGCAGCTTGGGTTCGTCTAGCGGACAAGAGACCCAGTACTTC
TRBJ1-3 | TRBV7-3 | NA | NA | CASSQNGGYQDTIYF | TGTGCCAGCAGCCAGAACGGGGGGTATCAGGACACCATATATTTT
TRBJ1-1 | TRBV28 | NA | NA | CASSPGEVDTEAFF | TGTGCCAGCAGTCCAGGGGAAGTGGACACTGAAGCTTTCTTT
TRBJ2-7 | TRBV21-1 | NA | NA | CASSKGAARGSSGYEQYF | TGTGCCAGCAGCAAAGGGGCGGCTCGCGGGAGTTCGGGCTACGAGCAGTACTTC
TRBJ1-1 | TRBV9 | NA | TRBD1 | CASSVNPDRTGLSEAFF | TGTGCCAGCAGCGTAAACCCCGACAGGACAGGTTTGTCTGAAGCTTTCTTT
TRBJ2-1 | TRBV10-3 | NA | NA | CAISEGPSNEQFF | TGTGCCATCAGTGAGGGCCCGAGTAATGAGCAGTTCTTC
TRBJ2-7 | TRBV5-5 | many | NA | CASSLTGNLYEQYF | TGTGCCAGCAGCCTCACAGGGAATCTCTACGAGCAGTACTTC
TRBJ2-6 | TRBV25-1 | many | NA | CASSGPPNSGANVLTF | TGTGCCAGTTCAGGGCCACCGAACTCTGGGGCCAACGTCCTGACTTTC
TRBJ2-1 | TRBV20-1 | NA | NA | CSARGGTDYNEQFF | TGCAGTGCCCGAGGGGGGACAGATTACAATGAGCAGTTCTTC
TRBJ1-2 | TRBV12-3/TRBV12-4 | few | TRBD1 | CASSLWSGGAGGYTF | TGTGCCAGCAGTTTATGGTCAGGGGGCGCGGGGGGCTACACCTTC
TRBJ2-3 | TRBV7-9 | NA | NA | CASSSTGSDTQYF | TGTGCCAGCAGCTCCACAGGGTCGGATACGCAGTATTTT
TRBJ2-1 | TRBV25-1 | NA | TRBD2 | CASSEWGGSGENEQFF | TGTGCCAGCAGTGAATGGGGGGGGAGCGGGGAGAATGAGCAGTTCTTC
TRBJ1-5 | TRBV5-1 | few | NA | CASSVGRFNQPQHF | TGCGCCAGCAGCGTGGGACGGTTCAATCAGCCCCAGCATTTT
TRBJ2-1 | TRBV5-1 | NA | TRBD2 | CASSLASGGLNEQFF | TGCGCCAGCAGCTTGGCTAGCGGGGGGTTGAATGAGCAGTTCTTC
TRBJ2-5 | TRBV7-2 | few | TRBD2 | CASSLSLGEGETQYF | TGTGCCAGCAGCTTGTCTCTAGGGGAGGGGGAGACCCAGTACTTC
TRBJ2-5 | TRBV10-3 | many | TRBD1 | CAISELDREETQYF | TGTGCCATCAGTGAGCTAGACAGGGAAGAGACCCAGTACTTC
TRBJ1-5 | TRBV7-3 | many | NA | CASSLRGRGGNQPQHF | TGTGCCAGCAGCTTAAGAGGCAGGGGCGGCAATCAGCCCCAGCATTTT
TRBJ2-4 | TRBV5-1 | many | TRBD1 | CASSRDSLAKNIQYF | TGCGCCAGCAGCAGGGACAGCCTAGCCAAAAACATTCAGTACTTC
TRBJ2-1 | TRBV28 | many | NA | CASRGDRSYNEQFF | TGTGCCAGCAGGGGGGATCGGTCCTACAATGAGCAGTTCTTC
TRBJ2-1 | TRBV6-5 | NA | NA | CASSRGGLGRKDEQFF | TGTGCCAGCAGTCGAGGGGGTTTGGGTAGGAAGGATGAGCAGTTCTTC
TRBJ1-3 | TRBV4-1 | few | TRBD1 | CASSQEPQQGSSGNTIYF | TGCGCCAGCAGCCAAGAGCCCCAACAGGGGTCGAGTGGAAACACCATATATTTT
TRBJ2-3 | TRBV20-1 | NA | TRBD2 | CSARSGGDTQYF | TGCAGTGCGAGAAGCGGGGGAGATACGCAGTATTTT
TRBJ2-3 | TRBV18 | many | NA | CASSPLHRAGDTQYF | TGTGCCAGCTCACCACTCCACAGGGCTGGGGATACGCAGTATTTT
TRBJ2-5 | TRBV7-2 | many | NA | CASSPTRAETQYF | TGTGCCAGCAGCCCCACTCGCGCGGAGACCCAGTACTTC
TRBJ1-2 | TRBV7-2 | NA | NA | CASSSGLSPNYGYTF | TGTGCCAGCAGCTCGGGCCTCTCCCCTAACTATGGCTACACCTTC
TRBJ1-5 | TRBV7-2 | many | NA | CASSPQGTSNQPQHF | TGTGCCAGCAGCCCACAGGGAACTAGCAATCAGCCCCAGCATTTT
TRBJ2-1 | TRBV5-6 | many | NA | CASSSTGVYNEQFF | TGTGCCAGCAGCTCGACGGGAGTCTACAATGAGCAGTTCTTC
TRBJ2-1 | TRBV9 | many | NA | CASSVDPGGLYNEQFF | TGTGCCAGCAGCGTAGACCCAGGCGGGCTCTACAATGAGCAGTTCTTC